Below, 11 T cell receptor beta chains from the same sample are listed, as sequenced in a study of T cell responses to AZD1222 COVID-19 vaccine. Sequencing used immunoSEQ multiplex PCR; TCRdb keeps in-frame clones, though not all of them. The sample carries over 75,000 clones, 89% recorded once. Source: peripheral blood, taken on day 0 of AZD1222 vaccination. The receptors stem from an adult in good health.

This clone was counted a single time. Here the CDR3 reads CASSMGRGGMNTEAFF. The CDR3, as DNA: TGTGCCAGTAGTATGGGCAGGGGGGGCATGAACACTGAAGCTTTCTTT. The gene calls are TRBV19 and TRBJ1-1; 7 nucleotides align to TRBD1. The germline V gene encodes CDR1 LNHDA and CDR2 SQIVND (reference sequence). This CDR3 has 16 residues. V gave up 3 bases and J gave up 0 bases; unmatched junction bases: 7.

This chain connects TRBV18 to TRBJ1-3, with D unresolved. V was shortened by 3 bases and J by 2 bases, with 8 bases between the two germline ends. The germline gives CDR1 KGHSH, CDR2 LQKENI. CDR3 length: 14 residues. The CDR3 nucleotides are TGTGCCAGCTCACCGGAAAGCGCTGGAAACACCATATATTTT. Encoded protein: CASSPESAGNTIYF. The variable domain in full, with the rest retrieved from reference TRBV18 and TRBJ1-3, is NAGVMQNPRHLVRRRGQEARLRCSPMKGHSHVYWYRQLPEEGLKFMVYLQKENIIDESGMPKERFSAEFPKEGPSILRIQQVVRGDSAAYFCASSPESAGNTIYFGEGSWLTVV.

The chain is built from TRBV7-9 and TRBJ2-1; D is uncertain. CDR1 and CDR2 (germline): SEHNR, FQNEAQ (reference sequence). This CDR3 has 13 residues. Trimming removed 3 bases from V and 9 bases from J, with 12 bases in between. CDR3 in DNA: TGTGCCAGCAGCTTTCCCTCTATGGTTGAGCAGTTCTTC. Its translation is CASSFPSMVEQFF.

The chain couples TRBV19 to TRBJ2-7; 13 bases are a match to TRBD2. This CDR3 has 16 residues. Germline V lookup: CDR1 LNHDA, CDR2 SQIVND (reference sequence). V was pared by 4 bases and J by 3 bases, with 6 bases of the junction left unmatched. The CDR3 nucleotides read TGTGCCAGTAGTAGGACTAGCGGGAGTTTGAGCTACGAGCAGTACTTC. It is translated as CASSRTSGSLSYEQYF.

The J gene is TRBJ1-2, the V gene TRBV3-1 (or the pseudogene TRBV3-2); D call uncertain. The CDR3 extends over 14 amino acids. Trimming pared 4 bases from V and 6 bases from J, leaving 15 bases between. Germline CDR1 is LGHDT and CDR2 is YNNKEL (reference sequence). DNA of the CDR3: TGTGCCAGCAGCCCAACACTGGAACCGCATGGCTACACCTTC. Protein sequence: CASSPTLEPHGYTF.

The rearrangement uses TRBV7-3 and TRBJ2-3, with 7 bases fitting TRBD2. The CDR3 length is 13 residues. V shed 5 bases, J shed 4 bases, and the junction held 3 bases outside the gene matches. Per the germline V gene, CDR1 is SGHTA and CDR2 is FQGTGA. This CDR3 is CASSVGLSDTQYF. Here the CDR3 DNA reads TGTGCCAGCAGCGTGGGACTATCAGATACGCAGTATTTT.

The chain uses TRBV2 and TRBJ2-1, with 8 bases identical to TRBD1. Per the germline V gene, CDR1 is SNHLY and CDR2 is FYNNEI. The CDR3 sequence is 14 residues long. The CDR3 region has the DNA TGTGCAACGGAAAGGGACAGGCTCTACAATGAGCAGTTCTTC. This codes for CATERDRLYNEQFF.

CDR3 nucleotide sequence: TGTGCCTGGAGTGTGAGGTTCGGCACTGAAGCTTTCTTT. This translates into CAWSVRFGTEAFF. The chain uses TRBV30 and TRBJ1-1; D call uncertain. The CDR3 has 13 amino acids. Germline V gives CDR1 GTSNPN, CDR2 SVGIG (reference sequence). Trimming shortened V by 0 bases and J by 4 bases, and 9 bases separated the two germline ends.

The CDR3, as DNA: TGTGCCAGCAGCGTTGCCGGGGGGGGCTCCTACGAGCAGTACTTC. Its protein product is CASSVAGGGSYEQYF. The rearrangement links TRBV9 to TRBJ2-7, with 8 positions matching TRBD2. The CDR3 has 15 residues. V trimming: 2 bases; J trimming: 0 bases; junction bases outside the gene matches: 4. Germline V gene lookup returns CDR1 SGDLS and CDR2 YYNGEE.

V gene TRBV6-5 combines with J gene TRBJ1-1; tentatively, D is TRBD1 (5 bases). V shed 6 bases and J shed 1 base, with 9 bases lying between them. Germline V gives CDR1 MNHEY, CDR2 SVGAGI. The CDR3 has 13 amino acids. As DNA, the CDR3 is TGTGCCAGCAGGGACACCCGGAACACTGAAGCTTTCTTT. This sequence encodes CASRDTRNTEAFF.

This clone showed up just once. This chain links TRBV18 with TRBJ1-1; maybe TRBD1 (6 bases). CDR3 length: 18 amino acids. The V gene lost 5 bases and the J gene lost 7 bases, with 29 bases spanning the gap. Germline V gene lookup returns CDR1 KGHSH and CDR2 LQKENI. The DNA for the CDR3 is TGTGCCAGCTCAACAACTAAGGGAGACAGGATATTTAACGATGAAGCTTTCTTT. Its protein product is CASSTTKGDRIFNDEAFF.